This T cell receptor beta chain is drawn from a study of T-cell reconstitution after alpha-beta-depleted transplantation in children. A library of TCRbeta sequences, prepared with unique molecular identifiers, was generated. Using its own MiXCR run on the PCR reads, TCRdb lists one record per CDR3 protein. This sample carries some 26,000 distinct CDR3 sequences, 15% to 20% of them seen once, and the ten largest clones take 35% to 45%. This clonotype appeared many times. V trimming: 8 bases; J trimming: 3 bases; junction bases outside the gene matches: 4. The CDR3 totals 12 residues. Germline V gene data show CDR1 as SEHNR and CDR2 as FQNEAQ (reference sequence).

The sample in question was PBMCs, mostly from graft donor cells, obtained 60 days after TCRalphabeta/CD19-depleted stem cell transplant. The chain is built from TRBV7-9 and TRBJ2-7; 7 positions match TRBD1. This clonotype originated in a male patient aged 2-15 years who had a stem cell transplant for acute lymphoblastic leukemia, so the T cells may come from the graft donor. The CDR3 sequence is CASQDRYYEQYF. CDR3 DNA sequence: TGTGCCAGCCAGGACAGGTACTACGAGCAGTACTTC.